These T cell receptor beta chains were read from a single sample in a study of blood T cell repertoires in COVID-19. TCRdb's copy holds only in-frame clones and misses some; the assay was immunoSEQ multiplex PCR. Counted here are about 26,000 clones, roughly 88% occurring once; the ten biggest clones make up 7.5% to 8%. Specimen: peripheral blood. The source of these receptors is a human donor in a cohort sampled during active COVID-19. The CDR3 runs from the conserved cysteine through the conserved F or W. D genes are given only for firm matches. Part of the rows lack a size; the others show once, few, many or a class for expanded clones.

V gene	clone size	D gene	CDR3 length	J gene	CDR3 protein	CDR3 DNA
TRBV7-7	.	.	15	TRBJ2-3	CASSSQAGSTDTQYF	TGTGCCAGCAGCTCTCAAGCGGGTAGCACAGATACGCAGTATTTT
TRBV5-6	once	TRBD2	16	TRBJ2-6	CASSSGSGTGANVLTF	TGTGCCAGCAGCTCCGGGAGCGGGACTGGGGCCAACGTCCTGACTTTC
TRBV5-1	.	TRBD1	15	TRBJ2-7	CASSLGTGETSEQYF	TGCGCCAGCAGCTTGGGTACAGGGGAGACCAGCGAGCAGTACTTC
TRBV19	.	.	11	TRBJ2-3	CASSIQDTQYF	TGTGCCAGTAGTATCCAGGATACGCAGTATTTT
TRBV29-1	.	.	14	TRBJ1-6	CSVVKSRDNSPLHF	TGCAGCGTTGTAAAAAGCAGGGATAATTCACCCCTCCACTTT
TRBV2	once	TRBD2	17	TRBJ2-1	CASMLAGGSGSYNEQFF	TGTGCCAGCATGCTAGCGGGAGGGTCGGGCTCCTACAATGAGCAGTTCTTC
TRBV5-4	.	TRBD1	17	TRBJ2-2	CASSRDRRNPNTGELFF	TGTGCCAGCAGCCGGGACAGGAGAAACCCGAACACCGGGGAGCTGTTTTTT
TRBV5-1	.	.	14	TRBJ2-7	CASSSVRLDGEQYF	TGCGCCAGCAGCTCAGTGAGACTAGACGGCGAGCAGTACTTC
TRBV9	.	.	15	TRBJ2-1	CASSVAGTAGNEQFF	TGTGCCAGCAGCGTAGCCGGGACAGCGGGCAATGAGCAGTTCTTC
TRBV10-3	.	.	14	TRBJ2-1	CAISDRGANNEQFF	TGTGCCATCAGTGACAGGGGGGCCAACAATGAGCAGTTCTTC